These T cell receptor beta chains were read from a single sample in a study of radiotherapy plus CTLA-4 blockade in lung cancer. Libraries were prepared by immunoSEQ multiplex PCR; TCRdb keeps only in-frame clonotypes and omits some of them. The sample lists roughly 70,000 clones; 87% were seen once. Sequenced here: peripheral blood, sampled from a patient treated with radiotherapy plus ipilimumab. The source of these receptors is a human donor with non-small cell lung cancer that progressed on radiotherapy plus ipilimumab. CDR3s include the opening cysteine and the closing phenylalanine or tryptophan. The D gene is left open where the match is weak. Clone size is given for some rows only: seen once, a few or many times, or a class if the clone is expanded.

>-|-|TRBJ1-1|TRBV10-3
CAISGGDGRHEAFF
TGTGCCATCAGTGGGGGGGACGGACGGCATGAAGCTTTCTTT
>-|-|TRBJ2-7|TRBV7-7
CASSFGEAYEQYF
TGTGCTAGCAGTTTTGGGGAAGCCTACGAGCAGTACTTC
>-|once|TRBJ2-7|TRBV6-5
CASSYSGGGERNEQYF
TGTGCCAGCAGTTACTCGGGAGGGGGCGAACGGAACGAGCAGTACTTC
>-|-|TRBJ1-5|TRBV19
CASSIVGWRSNQPQHF
TGTGCCAGTAGTATAGTGGGCTGGAGGAGCAATCAGCCCCAGCATTTT
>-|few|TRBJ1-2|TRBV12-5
CASGWPPGSPLMYGYTF
TGTGCTAGTGGTTGGCCCCCGGGCAGCCCATTGATGTATGGCTACACCTTC
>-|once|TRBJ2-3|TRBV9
CASSFGTLDPPATDTQYF
TGTGCCAGCAGCTTCGGGACTCTTGATCCGCCGGCCACAGATACGCAGTATTTT
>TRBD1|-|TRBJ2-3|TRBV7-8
CASSYGDRETTDTQYF
TGTGCCAGCAGCTATGGGGACAGAGAAACCACAGATACGCAGTATTTT
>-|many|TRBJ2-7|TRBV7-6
CASSLAGGLGGDYEQYF
TGTGCCAGCAGCTTAGCGGGGGGTTTGGGCGGGGACTACGAGCAGTACTTC
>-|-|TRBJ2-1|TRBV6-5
CASSHDTYNEQFF
TGTGCCAGCAGCCATGACACCTACAATGAGCAGTTCTTC
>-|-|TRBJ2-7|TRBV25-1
CASSAVVGEQYF
TGTGCCAGCAGTGCGGTGGTAGGGGAGCAGTACTTC
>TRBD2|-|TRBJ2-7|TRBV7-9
CASSRGLADYYEQYF
TGTGCCAGCAGCCGGGGACTAGCGGATTACTACGAGCAGTACTTC
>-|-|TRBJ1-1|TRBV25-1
CASSPDTEAFF
TGTGCCAGCAGTCCGGACACTGAAGCTTTCTTT
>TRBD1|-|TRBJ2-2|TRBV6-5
CASRLGTGDTGELFF
TGTGCCAGCAGACTCGGGACAGGGGACACCGGGGAGCTGTTTTTT
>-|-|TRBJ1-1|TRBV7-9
CASSSAGTTEAFF
TGTGCCAGCAGCTCAGCAGGGACCACTGAAGCTTTCTTT
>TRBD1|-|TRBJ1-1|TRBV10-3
CATGQGRTEAFF
TGTGCCACCGGACAGGGGCGGACTGAAGCTTTCTTT
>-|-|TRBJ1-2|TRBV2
CASKTLGGYTF
TGTGCCAGCAAGACCTTAGGAGGCTACACCTTC
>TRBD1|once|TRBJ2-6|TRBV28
CASSYPGTGLSGANVLTF
TGTGCCAGCAGTTACCCCGGGACAGGACTCTCTGGGGCCAACGTCCTGACTTTC
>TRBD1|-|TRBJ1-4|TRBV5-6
CASRQGNGEKLFF
TGTGCCAGCAGACAGGGGAACGGTGAAAAACTGTTTTTT
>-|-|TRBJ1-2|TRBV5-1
CASSVNGGNGYTF
TGCGCCAGCAGCGTGAATGGTGGGAATGGCTACACCTTC
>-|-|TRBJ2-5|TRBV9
CASSVEVAGETQYF
TGTGCCAGCAGCGTAGAGGTGGCAGGGGAGACCCAGTACTTC
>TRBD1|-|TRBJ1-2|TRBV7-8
CASRVGQGYGYTF
TGTGCCAGCAGGGTGGGACAGGGCTATGGCTACACCTTC
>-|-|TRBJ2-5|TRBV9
CASSVAGETQYF
TGTGCCAGCAGCGTAGCGGGGGAGACCCAGTACTTC
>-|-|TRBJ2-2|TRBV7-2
CASSPRFTGELFF
TGTGCCAGCAGCCCTCGGTTCACCGGGGAGCTGTTTTTT
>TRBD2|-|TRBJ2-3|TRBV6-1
CASSEWEAGGPSDTQYF
TGTGCCAGCAGTGAATGGGAAGCGGGAGGGCCGAGTGATACGCAGTATTTT
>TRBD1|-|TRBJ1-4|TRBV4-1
CASSHIGDRTNEKLFF
TGCGCCAGCAGCCATATTGGGGACAGGACTAATGAAAAACTGTTTTTT
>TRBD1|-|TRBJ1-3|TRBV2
CATRQGGTGNTIYF
TGTGCCACCCGACAGGGAGGGACTGGAAACACCATATATTTT
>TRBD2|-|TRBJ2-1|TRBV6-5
CASTSGGNEQFF
TGTGCCAGCACCTCGGGAGGGAATGAGCAGTTCTTC
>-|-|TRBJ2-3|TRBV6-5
CASSESGTDTQYF
TGTGCCAGCAGTGAATCCGGCACAGATACGCAGTATTTT
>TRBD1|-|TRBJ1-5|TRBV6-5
CASRRTGDQPQHF
TGTGCCAGCAGAAGAACAGGGGATCAGCCCCAGCATTTT
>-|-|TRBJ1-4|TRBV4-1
CASSQVFLSEKLFF
TGCGCCAGCAGCCAAGTCTTCCTTAGTGAAAAACTGTTTTTT
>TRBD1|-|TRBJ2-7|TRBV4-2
CASSQETGESYEQYF
TGTGCCAGCAGCCAAGAGACAGGGGAGTCCTACGAGCAGTACTTC
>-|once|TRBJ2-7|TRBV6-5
CASTLSAEGFYEQYF
TGTGCCAGCACCCTATCGGCGGAGGGATTCTACGAGCAGTACTTC
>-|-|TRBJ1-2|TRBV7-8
CASSLPAGIEVGYTF
TGTGCCAGCAGCTTGCCTGCAGGGATTGAAGTGGGCTACACCTTC
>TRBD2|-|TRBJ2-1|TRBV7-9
CATGLAGYNEQFF
TGTGCCACCGGACTAGCGGGGTACAATGAGCAGTTCTTC
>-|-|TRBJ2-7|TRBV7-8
CASSSGVYEQYF
TGTGCCAGCAGCTCCGGGGTCTACGAGCAGTACTTC
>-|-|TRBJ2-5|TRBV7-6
CASSYGETQYF
TGTGCCAGCAGCTACGGAGAGACCCAGTACTTC
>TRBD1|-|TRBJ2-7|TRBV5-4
CASSFEDRPYEQYF
TGTGCCAGCAGCTTTGAGGACAGGCCCTACGAGCAGTACTTC
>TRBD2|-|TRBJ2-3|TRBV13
CASSLEDLTSGYTDTQYF
TGTGCCAGCAGCTTAGAAGATCTGACTAGCGGGTACACAGATACGCAGTATTTT
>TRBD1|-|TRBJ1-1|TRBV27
CASSLSGQGARAFF
TGTGCCAGCAGTTTATCGGGTCAGGGGGCGCGAGCTTTCTTT
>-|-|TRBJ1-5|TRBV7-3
CASSLDGRLNQPQHF
TGTGCCAGCAGCTTAGATGGGCGGCTCAATCAGCCCCAGCATTTT
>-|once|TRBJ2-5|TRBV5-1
CASSLDTQETQYF
TGCGCCAGCAGCTTGGACACGCAAGAGACCCAGTACTTC